One and the same sample provided the 7 T cell receptor beta chains below, sequenced in a study of T cell repertoires in cytomegalovirus infection. Antigens for these TCRs are unknown. TCRdb passed the reads through MiXCR, listing each CDR3 protein once. This sample yields roughly 570,000 distinct CDR3 sequences, of which roughly 42% are seen a single time; about half belongs to the top ten. Sequencing was performed on cultured PBMCs, taken from culture after CMV antigen stimulation. The receptors come from a human donor in good health (CMV status not recorded). Some clones in this sample may be carry-over from other donors' samples.

This clonotype was detected a few times. The V and J genes are TRBV7-2 and TRBJ2-1; D gene ambiguous. The CDR3 spans 14 residues. Between the trimmed V and J ends, which lost 4 bases and 9 bases, there was a span of 16 bases. Per germline, CDR1 SGHTA and CDR2 FQGNSA. The CDR3 region has the DNA TGTGCCAGCAGCTCTATTGTCTTCCCGGCTGAGCAGTTCTTC. Translated: CASSSIVFPAEQFF.

This clonotype was seen a handful of times. The chain combines TRBV7-2 with TRBJ1-2, with D possibly TRBD1 on 6 matching bases. In germline, CDR1 is SGHTA, CDR2 FQGNSA. This CDR3 contains 14 residues. The germline V and J ends were trimmed by 2 bases and 2 bases, with 9 bases remaining between them. CDR3 nucleotides: TGTGCCAGCAGCTTAAGCGGACAGAACTATGGCTACACCTTC. It yields the protein CASSLSGQNYGYTF. Looking up the rest from reference TRBV7-2 and TRBJ1-2 gives the full variable domain: GAGVSQSPSNKVTEKGKDVELRCDPISGHTALYWYRQSLGQGLEFLIYFQGNSAPDKSGLPSDRFSAERTGGSVSTLTIQRTQQEDSAVYLCASSLSGQNYGYTFGSGTRLTVV.

Note on this clonotype: A single base separates this from a much larger clone, so it may be a read error. The chain combines TRBV7-6 with TRBJ2-3; maybe TRBD2 (5 bases). This CDR3 contains 12 residues. Germline lookup yields CDR1 SGHVS and CDR2 FNYEAQ. V was pared by 3 bases and J by 5 bases, with 6 bases between. The CDR3: CASSFGIDTQYF. Written as DNA, the CDR3 is TGTGCCAGCAGCTTCGGGATAGATACGCAGTATTTT.

This clonotype was seen a handful of times. The rearrangement joins TRBV19 to TRBJ1-1; D uncertain. The V and J ends lost 7 bases and 10 bases respectively, with 19 bases between them. The germline V gene has CDR1 LNHDA and CDR2 SQIVND (reference sequence). The CDR3 is made up of 13 amino acids. Here the CDR3 DNA reads TGTGCCAGTAACGACCTAAGGATGCGAGCAGCTTTCTTT. It translates to CASNDLRMRAAFF.

V and J are TRBV4-3 and TRBJ2-3; tentative D call: TRBD1 (6 bases). CDR3 length equals 17 residues. Germline CDR1 is LGHNA and CDR2 is YSLEER. The ends were cut back, 0 bases at V and 0 bases at J, with 13 bases in the middle. The CDR3 nucleotides read TGCGCCAGCAGCCAAGATCTGGGGGCAGCTAGCACAGATACGCAGTATTTT. Residues: CASSQDLGAASTDTQYF.

This clonotype was seen many times. The J gene is TRBJ1-6, the V gene TRBV7-2, with 8 bases aligning to TRBD1. The V and J ends lost 5 bases and 8 bases, in that order; junction bases with no gene match: 11. The length of the CDR3 is 16 residues. Germline CDR1 reads SGHTA; CDR2 reads FQGNSA. The CDR3 loop is CASSASTGVFDSPLHF. Here the CDR3 DNA reads TGTGCCAGCAGCGCATCGACAGGGGTATTCGATTCACCCCTCCACTTT.

A single count supports this clonotype. The CDR3 here is CASSSLLNTGELFF. The CDR3 bases are TGCGCCAGCAGCTCCCTCCTAAACACCGGGGAGCTGTTTTTT. This sequence joins TRBV5-1 and TRBJ2-2; D unclear. Germline CDR1 and CDR2: SGHRS and YFSETQ. The V gene lost 3 bases and the J gene lost 2 bases, with 8 bases spanning the gap. There are 14 residues in the CDR3.